The rows below give T cell receptor beta chains drawn from one sample of a study of blood T cell repertoires in COVID-19. TCRdb keeps only in-frame clones here, not all; method: immunoSEQ multiplex PCR. The table shows about 190,000 clones, with 80% occurring only once. The specimen sequenced was peripheral blood. The receptors come from a man in his 60s with acute or convalescent COVID-19. Both conserved end residues are trimmed from each CDR3. The size of a clone is reported for some rows only, either as once, few or many, or as a class for expanded clones.

once	TRBV15	TRBJ2-7	18	ATSRGVGDRGLKESYEQY
.	TRBV9	TRBJ2-1	14	ASSVSGTTSYNEQF
.	TRBV9	TRBJ2-1	13	ASSVVATGGGEQF
.	TRBV28	TRBJ1-6	12	ASCRQGLNSPLH
.	TRBV30	TRBJ2-3	13	AWSGGSGITDTQY
.	TRBV29-1	TRBJ2-1	11	SVGQGRRNEQF
.	TRBV3-1/TRBV3-2	TRBJ2-5	12	ASSQDRVKETQY
once	TRBV18	TRBJ2-3	13	ASSPTQGARDTQY
.	TRBV20-1	TRBJ2-6	14	SASLGQSSGANVLT
.	TRBV21-1	TRBJ2-3	17	ASSKARRGLAGGTDTQY
.	TRBV12-3/TRBV12-4	TRBJ1-2	10	ATQGLDYGYT
.	TRBV7-9	TRBJ1-2	12	ASSATGHNYGYT